The rows below give T cell receptor beta chains drawn from one sample of a study of T cells after yellow fever vaccination. MiXCR, run by TCRdb on the 5' RACE reads, gives a single entry per CDR3 protein. The repertoire holds about 580,000 distinct CDR3 sequences, with around 16% as singletons. The sequences come from PBMCs, collected about 5 days after the first yellow fever vaccination. These receptor sequences come from a man in his late teens or twenties who received the YFV17D yellow fever vaccine. The CDR3 runs from the conserved cysteine through the conserved F or W. Each record gives: V gene, J gene, D gene, clone size, CDR3 DNA, CDR3 protein. A D gene is named only where the DNA matches it firmly. Clone size is shown for a subset of rows, as once, few, many or a class of expanded clone.

TRBV24-1	TRBJ1-1	TRBD1	few	TGTGCCACCAGTGACATGGACAGGGGGCGAGCTTTCTTT	CATSDMDRGRAFF
TRBV20-1	TRBJ2-5	TRBD2	many	TGCAGTGCTAGAAGGGATCGGACTAGCGCCGGTAACGGGACCCAGTACTTC	CSARRDRTSAGNGTQYF
TRBV12-3/TRBV12-4	TRBJ1-1	TRBD1	many	TGTGCCAGCAGTCCTTCAGGGGGACGGGCTTTCTTT	CASSPSGGRAFF
TRBV4-2	TRBJ2-4	.	.	TGTGCCAGCAGCCAAAGGGGCAGCGCCTTAGCCAAAAACATTCAGTACTTC	CASSQRGSALAKNIQYF
TRBV4-2	TRBJ1-2	.	.	TGTGCCAGCAGCCAAGTACAGGCCATCTATGGCTACACCTTC	CASSQVQAIYGYTF
TRBV7-2	TRBJ2-7	TRBD1	.	TGTGCCAGCAGCTGGGACAGGGGACCTGAGCAGTACTTC	CASSWDRGPEQYF
TRBV5-5	TRBJ2-2	TRBD1	.	TGTGCCAGCAGTGGAGCCCACAGGGGTTTCACCGGGGAGCTGTTTTTT	CASSGAHRGFTGELFF
TRBV19	TRBJ1-1	.	few	TGTGCCAGTAGAAAGCTCGGGGTAGGGGGCACTGAAGCTTTCTTT	CASRKLGVGGTEAFF
TRBV7-2	TRBJ1-6	.	many	TGTGCCAGCAGCTTAGGAGTGTTCGGCGGCCTAAATTCACCCCTCCACTTT	CASSLGVFGGLNSPLHF
TRBV7-8	TRBJ2-7	TRBD1	few	TGTGCCAGCAGCCCTGGGACAGGGGTGCCTTACGAGCAGTACTTC	CASSPGTGVPYEQYF
TRBV19	TRBJ1-5	.	few	TGTGCCAGTAGTATTATATTAGGGGATCAGCCCCAGCATTTT	CASSIILGDQPQHF
TRBV7-2	TRBJ2-5	TRBD2	.	TGTGCCAGCAGCTGGGAGCGGGGGGGCCGAGAGACCCAGTACTTC	CASSWERGGRETQYF
TRBV12-3/TRBV12-4	TRBJ2-5	.	many	TGTGCCAGCGGTAGGGGGGAAGGGGAGACCCAGTACTTC	CASGRGEGETQYF
TRBV4-3	TRBJ2-1	.	.	TGCGCCAGCAGCCGGCTCCTGGACCAGAGTGATGAGCAGTTCTTC	CASSRLLDQSDEQFF
TRBV4-1	TRBJ1-5	.	few	TGCGCCAGCAGCCAACGGGACTCTAGCAATCAGCCCCAGCATTTT	CASSQRDSSNQPQHF
TRBV20-1	TRBJ2-5	.	few	TGCAGTGCTAGGCATCGGAGGGAAGGAGAGACCCAGTACTTC	CSARHRREGETQYF
TRBV2	TRBJ2-3	TRBD2	.	TGTGCCAGCAGTCCCATCGGGGGGGATACGCAGTATTTT	CASSPIGGDTQYF
TRBV5-1	TRBJ2-2	.	.	TGCGCCAGCATGATGACGGTGAACACCGGGGAGCTGTTTTTT	CASMMTVNTGELFF
TRBV5-6	TRBJ2-3	.	.	TGTGCCAGCAGATTGAGAAGCGCCGCCGACGGTTCAGATACGCAGTATTTT	CASRLRSAADGSDTQYF
TRBV7-2	TRBJ2-3	TRBD2	few	TGTGCCAGCAGCCTCGGGACTAGCCGTCGACCCGATACGCAGTATTTT	CASSLGTSRRPDTQYF
TRBV11-1	TRBJ1-2	.	.	TGTGCCAGCAGCTTAAGGTCGGCCTATGGCTACACCTTC	CASSLRSAYGYTF
TRBV7-2	TRBJ1-2	.	.	TGTGCCAGCAGCCCTTCTTTAGGGTACACCTTC	CASSPSLGYTF
TRBV11-2	TRBJ1-2	.	few	TGTGCCAGCAGCCCTATACTAACCCGGGACGGTGAATATTATGGCTACACCTTC	CASSPILTRDGEYYGYTF
TRBV6-5	TRBJ2-3	TRBD2	.	TGTGCCAGCAGTTCCGCGGGGGAGGTCCATACGCAGTATTTT	CASSSAGEVHTQYF
TRBV7-8	TRBJ1-6	.	few	TGTGCCAGCAGCTTAGACGGGGGAGGTAATTCACCCCTCCACTTT	CASSLDGGGNSPLHF
TRBV7-3	TRBJ1-5	TRBD1	.	TGTGCCAGCAGCACTCCGGGACAGGGTCAGCCCCAGCATTTT	CASSTPGQGQPQHF
TRBV4-1	TRBJ1-2	.	few	TGCGCCAGCAGCCAAGCCGGGAGCTACACCTTC	CASSQAGSYTF
TRBV4-1	TRBJ1-2	TRBD1	many	TGCGCCAGCAGCCTCACCGACAGGGGACGCTATGGCTACACCTTC	CASSLTDRGRYGYTF
TRBV29-1	TRBJ1-6	TRBD1	.	TGCAGCGTCAGGGGGATGGAGAATTCACCCCTCCACTTT	CSVRGMENSPLHF
TRBV5-1	TRBJ2-5	.	few	TGCGCCAGCAGCTCGGGACTCCGTCAAGAGACCCAGTACTTC	CASSSGLRQETQYF
TRBV4-1	TRBJ1-5	.	few	TGCGCCAGCAGCGCGACGTCCGCGGAGCAGCCCCAGCATTTT	CASSATSAEQPQHF
TRBV7-8	TRBJ2-2	.	.	TGTGCCAGCAGCTTACTGACCATACGTACCCCAGGGGAAGGGGAGCTGTTTTTT	CASSLLTIRTPGEGELFF
TRBV18	TRBJ2-3	TRBD1	many	TGTGCCAGCTCAAACAGGGGGCCGACTAGCACAGATACGCAGTATTTT	CASSNRGPTSTDTQYF
TRBV5-1	TRBJ1-2	.	.	TGCGCCAGCAGTGTAAACGTCCAGCTCTCTATGGTAGGCTACACCTTC	CASSVNVQLSMVGYTF
TRBV27	TRBJ2-7	.	many	TGTGCCAGCAGTTCACGAGCGGCTTACTACGAGCAGTACTTC	CASSSRAAYYEQYF
TRBV7-9	TRBJ2-7	TRBD1	.	TGTGCCAGCAGCGGGACAGGGGTGCGCTACGAGCAGTACTTC	CASSGTGVRYEQYF
TRBV20-1	TRBJ1-6	.	few	TGCAGTGCCCTGTGGCTAGGTCCCCTCCACTTT	CSALWLGPLHF
TRBV12-3/TRBV12-4	TRBJ2-4	.	few	TGTGCCAGCACCCCTAGAGGCGGGGGCACCAAAAACATTCAGTACTTC	CASTPRGGGTKNIQYF
TRBV2	TRBJ2-1	.	few	TGTGCCAGCTGTGAGAAGGGGCCGCAGTTCTTC	CASCEKGPQFF
TRBV19	TRBJ2-3	.	.	TGTGCCAGTAGACCTGGAGGGGACACAGATACGCAGTATTTT	CASRPGGDTDTQYF
TRBV10-3	TRBJ1-1	TRBD1	.	TGTACCATCATGGGACAGGGCGGCACTGAAGCTTTCTTT	CTIMGQGGTEAFF